Here is one T cell receptor beta chain with its context. Sequencing used immunoSEQ multiplex PCR; TCRdb keeps in-frame clones, though not all of them. In the table there are about 820,000 clones, approximately 92% of which are singletons. Terminally differentiated effector memory CD45RA+ cells were excluded from the naive CD8 cells, which were CD45RO-negative and positively selected for CCR7. The CDR3 is made up of 15 amino acids. Germline V gene lookup returns CDR1 SGHNT and CDR2 YYREEE (reference sequence). V gave up 0 bases and J gave up 1 base, with 11 bases separating them. The sample comes from a study of shared clonotypes between healthy human individuals.

This sequence originates from a man aged 30 to 45 in good health. The chain is built from TRBV5-4 and TRBJ2-7; D could derive from TRBD1 or TRBD2 (5 bases each). Material for sequencing was naive CD8+ T cells sorted from blood. The CDR3 bases are TGTGCCAGCAGCTTGGGTTTGGGGGTGTCCTACGAGCAGTACTTC. It translates to CASSLGLGVSYEQYF.